These T cell receptor beta chains were read from a single sample in a study of T cells after yellow fever vaccination. One entry per CDR3 protein, called by TCRdb with MiXCR from the 5' RACE reads. Of 360,000 or so distinct CDR3 sequences listed, roughly 10% are singletons. Material: PBMCs, obtained on the day of the first yellow fever vaccination. All receptors come from a man between 18 and 29 years old who received the YFV17D yellow fever vaccine. CDR3s include the opening cysteine and the closing phenylalanine or tryptophan. The D gene is left open where the match is weak. Part of the rows lack a size; the others show once, few, many or a class for expanded clones.

few	NA	TRBJ1-1	TRBV20-1	CSAPDGKTEAFF	TGCAGTGCCCCGGATGGTAAGACTGAAGCTTTCTTT
NA	NA	TRBJ2-3	TRBV6-1	CATAIRDSWATDTQYF	TGTGCCACCGCTATCCGGGACTCCTGGGCCACAGATACGCAGTATTTT
many	NA	TRBJ2-1	TRBV7-9	CASSLLSVIYNEQFF	TGTGCCAGCAGCTTACTTAGCGTAATCTACAATGAGCAGTTCTTC
NA	NA	TRBJ2-3	TRBV6-1	CASILGASPKADTQYF	TGTGCCAGCATCTTGGGTGCATCCCCGAAGGCAGATACGCAGTATTTT
few	NA	TRBJ2-7	TRBV6-1	CASNTRVGGYYEQYF	TGTGCCAGCAACACGCGGGTGGGGGGATACTACGAGCAGTACTTC
few	NA	TRBJ2-7	TRBV5-1	CASSLEGQGGSNF	TGCGCCAGCAGCTTGGAGGGCCAGGGTGGATCTAACTTC
few	NA	TRBJ2-3	TRBV6-1	CASSAYFPSPTGTDTQYF	TGTGCCAGCAGTGCCTACTTTCCTTCTCCCACGGGCACAGATACGCAGTATTTT
few	NA	TRBJ2-3	TRBV7-2	CASRNQRGSDTQYF	TGTGCCAGCAGGAACCAAAGGGGGTCAGATACGCAGTATTTT
few	NA	TRBJ2-1	TRBV28	CASRNEGDPPREEQFF	TGTGCCAGCAGGAACGAGGGGGACCCTCCCCGGGAGGAGCAGTTCTTC
few	NA	TRBJ2-3	TRBV7-2	CASSLVVLAGGPGTQYF	TGTGCCAGCAGCTTAGTTGTACTAGCAGGAGGTCCGGGTACGCAGTATTTT
NA	NA	TRBJ2-2	TRBV4-3	CASSQEPRRREYTGELFF	TGCGCCAGCAGCCAAGAACCCCGCCGCAGGGAGTACACCGGGGAGCTGTTTTTT
few	NA	TRBJ2-1	TRBV7-9	CASSLPFGQLYNEQFF	TGTGCCAGCAGCTTACCCTTCGGGCAGCTTTACAATGAGCAGTTCTTC
NA	TRBD1	TRBJ1-1	TRBV18	CASSARDRGTEAFF	TGTGCCAGCTCGGCTCGGGACAGGGGGACTGAAGCTTTCTTT
NA	TRBD1	TRBJ2-2	TRBV6-2/TRBV6-3	CATLPRTGFSSTGELFF	TGTGCCACCTTGCCCCGGACAGGGTTTTCTTCCACCGGGGAGCTGTTTTTT
few	TRBD1	TRBJ1-2	TRBV7-2	CASSWDSPYGYTF	TGTGCCAGCAGTTGGGACAGCCCCTATGGCTACACCTTC
NA	NA	TRBJ2-2	TRBV20-1	CSASGWGDTGELFF	TGCAGTGCTAGTGGATGGGGAGACACCGGGGAGCTGTTTTTT
NA	TRBD1	TRBJ1-4	TRBV19	CASSNRGPTNEKLFF	TGTGCCAGTAGCAACAGGGGGCCGACTAATGAAAAACTGTTTTTT
few	NA	TRBJ2-1	TRBV5-6	CASSPWQYNEQFF	TGTGCCAGCAGCCCGTGGCAATACAATGAGCAGTTCTTC
NA	TRBD2	TRBJ2-2	TRBV19	CASSMASGGPRRWELFF	TGTGCCAGTAGTATGGCTAGCGGGGGGCCTCGGCGGTGGGAGCTGTTTTTT
few	NA	TRBJ1-6	TRBV3-1	CASSQAQPSSYNSPLHF	TGTGCCAGCAGCCAAGCACAGCCGAGCTCCTATAATTCACCCCTCCACTTT
few	NA	TRBJ2-3	TRBV4-3	CASSQRLAETDTQYF	TGCGCCAGCAGCCAACGACTGGCGGAAACAGATACGCAGTATTTT
few	NA	TRBJ2-1	TRBV3-1	CASSQDGNSYNEQFF	TGTGCCAGCAGCCAAGATGGGAACAGCTACAATGAGCAGTTCTTC
NA	NA	TRBJ2-3	TRBV14	CASSQDPHDTQYF	TGTGCCAGCAGCCAAGATCCGCACGATACGCAGTATTTT
few	NA	TRBJ1-4	TRBV4-3	CASSQDNRNEKLFF	TGCGCCAGCAGCCAGGACAACCGAAATGAAAAACTGTTTTTT
many	NA	TRBJ2-2	TRBV5-1	CASSSHGPGELFF	TGCGCCAGCAGCTCACACGGGCCCGGGGAGCTGTTTTTT
NA	NA	TRBJ2-7	TRBV7-9	CASSLVPPGTYEQYF	TGTGCCAGCAGCTTAGTCCCTCCCGGGACCTACGAGCAGTACTTC
NA	NA	TRBJ1-3	TRBV11-2	CASSLVWARGRPGNTIYF	TGTGCCAGCAGCTTAGTTTGGGCGCGGGGGCGGCCTGGAAACACCATATATTTT
NA	NA	TRBJ1-3	TRBV18	CASSPPGGPNSGNTIYF	TGTGCCAGCTCACCACCGGGGGGACCGAACTCTGGAAACACCATATATTTT